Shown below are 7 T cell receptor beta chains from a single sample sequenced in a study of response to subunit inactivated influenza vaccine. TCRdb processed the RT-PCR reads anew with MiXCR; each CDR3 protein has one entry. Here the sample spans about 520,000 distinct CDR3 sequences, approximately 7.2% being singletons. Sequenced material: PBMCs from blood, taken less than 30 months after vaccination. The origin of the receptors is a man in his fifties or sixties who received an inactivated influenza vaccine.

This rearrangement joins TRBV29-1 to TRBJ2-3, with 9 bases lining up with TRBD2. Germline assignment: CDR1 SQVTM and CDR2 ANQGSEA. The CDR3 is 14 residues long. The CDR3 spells CSGGLAGITDTQYF. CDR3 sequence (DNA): TGCAGTGGGGGGCTAGCGGGGATCACAGATACGCAGTATTTT.

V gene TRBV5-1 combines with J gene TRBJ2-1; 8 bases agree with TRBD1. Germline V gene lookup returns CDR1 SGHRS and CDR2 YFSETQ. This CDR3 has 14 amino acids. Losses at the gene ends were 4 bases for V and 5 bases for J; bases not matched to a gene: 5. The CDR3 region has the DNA TGCGCCAGCAGCAGGACAGGGCGCGACAATGAGCAGTTCTTC. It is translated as CASSRTGRDNEQFF.

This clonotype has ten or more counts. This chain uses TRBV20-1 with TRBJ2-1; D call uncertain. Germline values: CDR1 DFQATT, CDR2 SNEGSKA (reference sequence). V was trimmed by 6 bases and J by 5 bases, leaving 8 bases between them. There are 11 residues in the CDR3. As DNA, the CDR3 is TGCAGTGCCCGAAGGGACAATGAGCAGTTCTTC. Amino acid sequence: CSARRDNEQFF.

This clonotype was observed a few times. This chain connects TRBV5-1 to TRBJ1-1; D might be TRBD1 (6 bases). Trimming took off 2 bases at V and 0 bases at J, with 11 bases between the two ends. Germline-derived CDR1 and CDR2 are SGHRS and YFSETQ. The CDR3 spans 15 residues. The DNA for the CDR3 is TGCGCCAGCAGCTTAAATGGACAGATGAACACTGAAGCTTTCTTT. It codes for CASSLNGQMNTEAFF.

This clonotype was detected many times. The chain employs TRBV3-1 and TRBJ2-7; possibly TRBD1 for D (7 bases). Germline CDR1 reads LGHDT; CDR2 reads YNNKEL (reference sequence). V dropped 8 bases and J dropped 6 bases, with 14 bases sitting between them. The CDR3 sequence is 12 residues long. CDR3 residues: CASGQGEVEQYF. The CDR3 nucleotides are TGTGCCAGCGGGCAGGGGGAGGTCGAGCAGTACTTC.

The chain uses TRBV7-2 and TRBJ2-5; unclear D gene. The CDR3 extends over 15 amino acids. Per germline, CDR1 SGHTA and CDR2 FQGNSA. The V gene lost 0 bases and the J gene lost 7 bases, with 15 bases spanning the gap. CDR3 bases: TGTGCCAGCAGCTTAGCGGCCCGCCAAGCCGGGACCCAGTACTTC. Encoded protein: CASSLAARQAGTQYF.

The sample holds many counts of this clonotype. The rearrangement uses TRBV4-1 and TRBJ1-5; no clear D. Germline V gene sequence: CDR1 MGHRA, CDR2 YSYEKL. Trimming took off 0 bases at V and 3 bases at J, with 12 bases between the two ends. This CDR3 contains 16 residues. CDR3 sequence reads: CASSQDGPGDNQPQHF. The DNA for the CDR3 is TGCGCCAGCAGCCAAGATGGGCCGGGTGACAATCAGCCCCAGCATTTT.